These T cell receptor beta chains were read from a single sample in a study of T cells in Graves' hyperthyroidism and ophthalmopathy. One entry per CDR3 protein results from TCRdb running MiXCR on the multiplex PCR reads. The sample yields fewer than 900,000 distinct CDR3 sequences, about 19% seen once. Sequenced input: blood. These receptors all stem from a woman aged 45-65 years with Graves' hyperthyroidism that later progressed to Graves' ophthalmopathy. CDR3s include the opening cysteine and the closing phenylalanine or tryptophan. Fields, in order: D gene, V gene, clone size, J gene, CDR3 protein, CDR3 DNA. A D gene is named only where the DNA matches it firmly. Only some rows state a clone size, as once, few, many or a class for expanded clones.

D: NA
V: TRBV12-3/TRBV12-4
size: many
J: TRBJ2-5
CDR3: CASSLRGARVVGETQYF
DNA: TGTGCCAGCAGTTTACGGGGGGCGCGCGTTGTGGGGGAGACCCAGTACTTC

D: NA
V: TRBV5-1
size: few
J: TRBJ2-5
CDR3: CASSLGLTAQETQYF
DNA: TGCGCCAGCAGCTTGGGGTTGACAGCACAAGAGACCCAGTACTTC

D: NA
V: TRBV5-6
size: NA
J: TRBJ2-1
CDR3: CASSLASDNEQFF
DNA: TGTGCCAGCAGCTTGGCCAGCGACAATGAGCAGTTCTTC

D: TRBD1
V: TRBV7-9
size: NA
J: TRBJ1-1
CDR3: CASSFGQADGAFF
DNA: TGTGCCAGCAGCTTTGGACAGGCCGACGGGGCTTTCTTT

D: TRBD1
V: TRBV20-1
size: many
J: TRBJ2-1
CDR3: CSARAGQGGNEQFF
DNA: TGCAGTGCTAGAGCGGGACAGGGAGGGAATGAGCAGTTCTTC

D: NA
V: TRBV9
size: NA
J: TRBJ1-6
CDR3: CASSVSWGGDSPLHF
DNA: TGTGCCAGCAGCGTATCCTGGGGGGGGGACTCACCCCTCCACTTT

D: TRBD1
V: TRBV5-1
size: few
J: TRBJ2-7
CDR3: CASSDGQGRASYYEQYF
DNA: TGCGCCAGCAGCGACGGACAGGGAAGAGCCTCTTACTACGAGCAGTACTTC

D: NA
V: TRBV12-3/TRBV12-4
size: many
J: TRBJ1-4
CDR3: CASSLGQSEKLFF
DNA: TGTGCCAGCAGCTTAGGACAGAGTGAAAAACTGTTTTTT

D: NA
V: TRBV3-1
size: many
J: TRBJ1-5
CDR3: CASSQRAGNQPQHF
DNA: TGTGCCAGCAGCCAACGGGCCGGGAACCAGCCCCAGCATTTT

D: NA
V: TRBV5-6
size: many
J: TRBJ1-2
CDR3: CASSLVQGANYGYTF
DNA: TGTGCCAGCAGCTTGGTTCAGGGCGCTAACTATGGCTACACCTTC

D: NA
V: TRBV2
size: many
J: TRBJ1-1
CDR3: CASKGDGLITEAFF
DNA: TGTGCCAGCAAGGGCGACGGACTGATCACTGAAGCTTTCTTT

D: NA
V: TRBV5-1
size: many
J: TRBJ2-2
CDR3: CASSLSLTSNTGELFF
DNA: TGCGCCAGCAGCTTGTCTTTGACATCGAACACCGGGGAGCTGTTTTTT

D: NA
V: TRBV3-1
size: many
J: TRBJ2-7
CDR3: CASSQDARTVGGQYF
DNA: TGTGCCAGCAGCCAAGACGCCCGGACAGTCGGCGGGCAGTACTTC

D: NA
V: TRBV12-3/TRBV12-4
size: NA
J: TRBJ1-1
CDR3: CASSHLGAMNTEAFF
DNA: TGTGCCAGCAGCCACCTAGGGGCTATGAACACTGAAGCTTTCTTT

D: TRBD2
V: TRBV11-2
size: few
J: TRBJ2-3
CDR3: CASSLVGSGADDTQYF
DNA: TGTGCCAGCAGCTTAGTGGGTAGCGGGGCCGACGATACGCAGTATTTT

D: NA
V: TRBV3-1
size: many
J: TRBJ1-1
CDR3: CASSQEYWDTEAFF
DNA: TGTGCCAGCAGCCAAGAATATTGGGACACTGAAGCTTTCTTT

D: NA
V: TRBV6-1
size: many
J: TRBJ1-1
CDR3: CVTYWQPNTEAFF
DNA: TGCGTAACGTATTGGCAGCCTAACACTGAAGCTTTCTTT

D: TRBD2
V: TRBV7-9
size: NA
J: TRBJ2-1
CDR3: CASSSGTSGSDEQFF
DNA: TGTGCCAGCAGCTCCGGGACTAGCGGGAGCGATGAGCAGTTCTTC

D: TRBD1
V: TRBV12-3/TRBV12-4
size: many
J: TRBJ1-3
CDR3: CASSPPRRGIGNTIYF
DNA: TGTGCCAGCAGTCCGCCCCGCAGGGGGATTGGAAACACCATATATTTT

D: TRBD1
V: TRBV6-1
size: many
J: TRBJ1-1
CDR3: CASRHQGDRSNTEAFF
DNA: TGTGCCAGCAGACACCAGGGGGACCGATCGAACACTGAAGCTTTCTTT

D: NA
V: TRBV19
size: few
J: TRBJ1-5
CDR3: CASKTKKTNQPQHF
DNA: TGTGCCAGTAAGACCAAGAAAACAAATCAGCCCCAGCATTTT

D: NA
V: TRBV12-3/TRBV12-4
size: many
J: TRBJ1-2
CDR3: CASSLQGVPNYGYTF
DNA: TGTGCCAGCAGCCTACAGGGAGTACCTAACTATGGCTACACCTTC

D: NA
V: TRBV11-2
size: NA
J: TRBJ2-2
CDR3: CASSLRGAPNTGELFF
DNA: TGTGCCAGCAGCTTAAGGGGGGCCCCGAACACCGGGGAGCTGTTTTTT

D: NA
V: TRBV3-1
size: many
J: TRBJ2-1
CDR3: CASSPRGDEQFF
DNA: TGTGCCAGCAGCCCTCGAGGCGATGAGCAGTTCTTC

D: NA
V: TRBV20-1
size: few
J: TRBJ2-3
CDR3: CSARDSRGGGDTQYF
DNA: TGCAGTGCTAGAGATTCGAGGGGGGGCGGGGATACGCAGTATTTT

D: TRBD1
V: TRBV4-1
size: few
J: TRBJ1-6
CDR3: CASKIGKGANSPLHF
DNA: TGCGCCAGCAAGATCGGTAAGGGGGCGAATTCACCCCTCCACTTT

D: NA
V: TRBV6-1
size: NA
J: TRBJ2-2
CDR3: CASSEIQAELFF
DNA: TGTGCCAGCAGTGAAATTCAGGCAGAGCTGTTTTTT

D: NA
V: TRBV20-1
size: few
J: TRBJ1-3
CDR3: CSAGVGGDLSGNTIYF
DNA: TGCAGTGCCGGGGTGGGAGGGGACCTCTCTGGAAACACCATATATTTT

D: NA
V: TRBV6-5
size: few
J: TRBJ1-2
CDR3: CASSYSRGVDYGYTF
DNA: TGTGCCAGCAGTTACTCGCGGGGGGTTGACTATGGCTACACCTTC

D: NA
V: TRBV7-6
size: many
J: TRBJ2-1
CDR3: CASSPRYNEQFF
DNA: TGTGCCAGCAGCCCCCGATACAATGAGCAGTTCTTC

D: TRBD1
V: TRBV20-1
size: few
J: TRBJ1-1
CDR3: CSASSFQGQGNTEAFF
DNA: TGCAGTGCTAGTTCGTTCCAGGGACAGGGGAACACTGAAGCTTTCTTT

D: TRBD1
V: TRBV7-8
size: NA
J: TRBJ1-5
CDR3: CASSSGQGSHQPQHF
DNA: TGTGCCAGCAGCTCCGGACAGGGGAGTCATCAGCCCCAGCATTTT

D: TRBD1
V: TRBV6-1
size: few
J: TRBJ2-7
CDR3: CASSPGQGGGYEQYF
DNA: TGTGCCAGCAGCCCGGGACAGGGGGGCGGCTACGAGCAGTACTTC

D: TRBD1
V: TRBV6-1
size: many
J: TRBJ2-7
CDR3: CASSSKSGTGLREQYF
DNA: TGTGCCAGCAGTTCTAAGTCCGGGACAGGCCTTCGGGAGCAGTACTTC

D: TRBD2
V: TRBV6-1
size: NA
J: TRBJ2-7
CDR3: CASSWAGVSYEQYF
DNA: TGTGCCAGCAGCTGGGCGGGAGTCTCCTACGAGCAGTACTTC

D: NA
V: TRBV18
size: many
J: TRBJ1-1
CDR3: CASSPSGLPTEAFF
DNA: TGTGCCAGCTCACCGTCGGGACTGCCGACTGAAGCTTTCTTT

D: NA
V: TRBV30
size: many
J: TRBJ1-1
CDR3: CAWSPGLNTEAFF
DNA: TGTGCCTGGAGCCCGGGTCTGAACACTGAAGCTTTCTTT

D: TRBD2
V: TRBV27
size: few
J: TRBJ2-7
CDR3: CASSFETSGYEQYF
DNA: TGTGCCAGCAGTTTTGAGACTAGCGGATACGAGCAGTACTTC

D: NA
V: TRBV12-3/TRBV12-4
size: many
J: TRBJ2-2
CDR3: CASSPHGETGELFF
DNA: TGTGCCAGCAGCCCACACGGAGAGACCGGGGAGCTGTTTTTT

D: NA
V: TRBV3-1
size: many
J: TRBJ2-7
CDR3: CASSQVLGINEQYF
DNA: TGTGCCAGCAGCCAAGTGCTAGGCATAAACGAGCAGTACTTC

D: NA
V: TRBV11-3
size: NA
J: TRBJ1-2
CDR3: CASSFRYGYTF
DNA: TGTGCCAGCAGCTTTAGATATGGCTACACCTTC

D: TRBD1
V: TRBV5-6
size: few
J: TRBJ1-5
CDR3: CASRSWGPGGTQPQHF
DNA: TGTGCCAGCAGATCCTGGGGCCCAGGGGGAACTCAGCCCCAGCATTTT

D: TRBD1
V: TRBV5-1
size: few
J: TRBJ2-1
CDR3: CASSTEGTGKFNEQFF
DNA: TGCGCCAGCAGCACGGAAGGGACAGGGAAGTTCAATGAGCAGTTCTTC

D: NA
V: TRBV20-1
size: NA
J: TRBJ1-1
CDR3: CSPLDNTEAFF
DNA: TGCAGCCCCTTGGATAACACTGAAGCTTTCTTT

D: TRBD1
V: TRBV5-1
size: NA
J: TRBJ1-4
CDR3: CASSPQTGTNEKLFF
DNA: TGCGCCAGCAGCCCGCAGACAGGGACTAATGAAAAACTGTTTTTT

D: NA
V: TRBV12-3/TRBV12-4
size: NA
J: TRBJ1-1
CDR3: CASSDTNTEAFF
DNA: TGTGCCAGCTCGGACACGAACACTGAAGCTTTCTTT

D: TRBD1
V: TRBV19
size: NA
J: TRBJ1-2
CDR3: CASSMGQGNYGYTF
DNA: TGTGCCAGTAGTATGGGACAGGGAAACTATGGCTACACCTTC

D: NA
V: TRBV2
size: NA
J: TRBJ2-1
CDR3: CASTGWRNEQFF
DNA: TGTGCCAGCACTGGGTGGCGGAATGAGCAGTTCTTC

D: NA
V: TRBV9
size: few
J: TRBJ1-2
CDR3: CASSVSTENNYGYTF
DNA: TGTGCCAGCAGCGTATCGACGGAGAATAACTATGGCTACACCTTC

D: TRBD1
V: TRBV7-9
size: many
J: TRBJ2-7
CDR3: CASSLVGTGAPTGHEQYF
DNA: TGTGCCAGCAGCTTAGTAGGGACAGGGGCCCCTACCGGACACGAGCAGTACTTC